The 30 T cell receptor beta chains reported below all come from one sample, sequenced in a study of neurological immune-mediated disorders. From the 5' RACE reads, TCRdb called clonotypes with MiXCR, one entry per CDR3 protein. The table shows about 14,000 distinct CDR3 sequences, with more than 9% occurring only once. Sequenced: PBMCs. The receptors were gathered from a woman aged 40-49 years in good health.

This clonotype appeared many times. The V and J genes are TRBV20-1 and TRBJ2-2; possible D gene TRBD1, 5 bases. Looked up from germline, CDR1 is DFQATT and CDR2 is SNEGSKA (reference sequence). CDR3 length equals 12 residues. Trimming shortened V by 0 bases and J by 6 bases, and 5 bases separated the two germline ends. CDR3 coding DNA: TGCAGTGCTAGAGAAGGGGCCGGGGAGCTGTTTTTT. Amino acids: CSAREGAGELFF.

This clonotype is medium-sized (0.01 to 0.1%). This rearrangement joins TRBV9 to TRBJ1-2, with 8 bases matching TRBD1. The CDR3 length is 13 residues. Trimming removed 2 bases from V and 3 bases from J; junction bases left unmatched: 0. Germline CDR1 and CDR2: SGDLS and YYNGEE. CDR3 in DNA: TGTGCCAGCAGCGTGACAGGGGACTATGGCTACACCTTC. It is translated as CASSVTGDYGYTF.

This clonotype was recorded many times. V is TRBV29-1 and J is TRBJ2-1; D tentatively fits TRBD1 or TRBD2 (5 bases each). Trimming stripped 4 bases from V and 0 bases from J, with 10 bases between. The CDR3 runs to 14 residues. The germline CDR1 and CDR2 sequences are SQVTM and ANQGSEA. CDR3 in amino acids: CSVVGGVSYNEQFF. CDR3 DNA: TGCAGCGTTGTTGGGGGAGTCTCCTACAATGAGCAGTTCTTC.

This clonotype has a count of ten or more. The rearrangement links TRBV18 to TRBJ1-2; 7 bases align to TRBD1. CDR3 length equals 13 residues. After removal of 3 bases from V and 4 bases from J, the junction contained 2 bases not matched to a gene. Germline V gene sequence: CDR1 KGHSH, CDR2 LQKENI. DNA of the CDR3: TGTGCCAGCTCACCCGACAGGGCCTATGGCTACACCTTC. Its protein product is CASSPDRAYGYTF.

This clonotype was detected many times. The V and J genes are TRBV7-2 and TRBJ2-7; D may be TRBD1 (6 bases). From germline, CDR1 is SGHTA and CDR2 FQGNSA. V was cut by 6 bases and J by 3 bases, with 9 bases left in between. This CDR3 spans 12 amino acids. In DNA, the CDR3 is TGTGCCAGCAGGATGGACAGCTACGAGCAGTACTTC. It is translated as CASRMDSYEQYF.

This clonotype was recorded at least ten times. CDR3 sequence: CASSVGGTDYGYTF. CDR3 bases: TGTGCCAGCAGCGTAGGGGGGACAGACTATGGCTACACCTTC. V usage is TRBV9 and J usage is TRBJ1-2, with TRBD1 identical over 7 bases. The J segment lost 3 bases and the V segment lost 0 bases, leaving 2 bases of the junction unmatched. Germline V gene data show CDR1 as SGDLS and CDR2 as YYNGEE. This CDR3 spans 14 amino acids.

The chain links TRBV14 to TRBJ2-1, with D perhaps matching TRBD1 (6 bases). Germline loops: CDR1 SGHDN, CDR2 FVKESK. Trimming stripped 4 bases from V and 6 bases from J, with 22 bases between. The CDR3 totals 17 residues. CDR3 sequence: CASSRTSSYQGINEQFF. CDR3 in DNA: TGTGCCAGCAGCCGAACCTCTAGTTATCAGGGGATCAATGAGCAGTTCTTC.

This clonotype was counted ten times or more. The chain joins TRBV5-1 to TRBJ1-1; D not resolved. Germline assignment: CDR1 SGHRS and CDR2 YFSETQ. Trimming cost V 6 bases and J 1 base, with 10 bases left between them. The CDR3 is 13 amino acids. CDR3 protein: CASKTQPNTEAFF. In nucleotides, the CDR3 is TGCGCCAGCAAGACACAGCCGAACACTGAAGCTTTCTTT.

This clonotype was observed at least ten times. This chain links TRBV25-1 with TRBJ2-5; 8 bases are a match to TRBD2. J lost 2 bases, V lost 4 bases, and 6 bases had no gene match. Germline CDR1 and CDR2: MGHDK and SYGVNS. This CDR3 is 15 amino acids long. CDR3 DNA: TGTGCCAGCAGTGGGGTCCTAGCGGGTCAAGAGACCCAGTACTTC. This translates into CASSGVLAGQETQYF.

By sample share, this clonotype is medium-sized. The chain employs TRBV7-2 and TRBJ2-3, with D hard to call. Between the trimmed V and J ends, which lost 6 bases and 4 bases, there was a span of 17 bases. Per the germline V gene, CDR1 is SGHTA and CDR2 is FQGNSA. The CDR3 is 15 residues long. For the CDR3, the DNA is TGTGCCAGCAGTCCAAGACATCGAGTGGCAGATACGCAGTATTTT. Protein: CASSPRHRVADTQYF.

This clonotype was picked up many times. The chain recombines TRBV12-3 or TRBV12-4 with TRBJ1-2; D gene unclear. Deletions cut 5 bases from V and 4 bases from J, with 11 bases between. This CDR3 is built from 13 residues. As DNA, the CDR3 is TGTGCCAGCAGTCCCGGGGAGGCCTATGGCTACACCTTC. It codes for CASSPGEAYGYTF.

This clonotype showed up many times. The J gene is TRBJ1-1, the V gene TRBV7-2; D ambiguous. Germline-derived CDR1 and CDR2 are SGHTA and FQGNSA. This CDR3 is 18 amino acids long. Trimming removed 7 bases at V and 1 base at J, with 25 bases between. In nucleotides, the CDR3 is TGTGCCAGCATCCCAGCTTATGCTGCAAACTTACCGAACACTGAAGCTTTCTTT. Translating gives CASIPAYAANLPNTEAFF.

The sample holds many counts of this clonotype. V usage is TRBV7-9 and J usage is TRBJ2-7; possibly TRBD2 for D (5 bases). CDR1 SEHNR and CDR2 FQNEAQ come from the germline V gene (reference sequence). The V end lost 1 base, the J end lost 5 bases, and 18 bases lay between the germline ends. CDR3 size: 16 residues. CDR3 DNA sequence: TGTGCCAGCAGCTTAGGGGCCGGGATGGTTAGGGACGAGCAGTACTTC. This gives the protein CASSLGAGMVRDEQYF.

This clonotype was seen at least ten times. The V call is TRBV29-1, the J call TRBJ1-1; maybe TRBD1 (5 bases). The CDR3 is made up of 14 amino acids. Looked up from germline, CDR1 is SQVTM and CDR2 is ANQGSEA. The V end was cut by 4 bases, the J end by 5 bases, with 17 bases between. CDR3 amino acids: CSVASAGWGTEAFF. The CDR3 DNA reads as TGCAGCGTTGCCTCAGCGGGGTGGGGGACTGAAGCTTTCTTT. The full variable domain, with the rest looked up from reference TRBV29-1 and TRBJ1-1, is SAVISQKPSRDICQRGTSLTIQCQVDSQVTMMFWYRQQPGQSLTLIATANQGSEATYESGFVIDKFPISRPNLTFSTLTVSNMSPEDSSIYLCSVASAGWGTEAFFGQGTRLTVV.

Ten or more counts support this clonotype. The chain has TRBV6-1 and TRBJ2-5; D remains unclear. V was cut by 1 base and J by 0 bases, with 0 bases left in between. This CDR3 region has 12 residues. Germline CDR1 reads MNHNS; CDR2 reads SASEGT. This chain's CDR3 is CASSEDQETQYF. In nucleotides, the CDR3 is TGTGCCAGCAGTGAAGACCAAGAGACCCAGTACTTC.

The chain recombines TRBV29-1 with TRBJ2-5; possible D gene TRBD2, 6 bases. CDR1 and CDR2 from the germline V gene are SQVTM and ANQGSEA. The CDR3 extends over 13 amino acids. Trimming cost V 7 bases and J 7 bases, with 19 bases left between them. The CDR3 protein is CSALWGGEGTQYF. In DNA form, the CDR3 reads TGCAGCGCCCTGTGGGGAGGCGAGGGGACCCAGTACTTC.

This clonotype is large within its sample. The V gene is TRBV12-3 or TRBV12-4, the J gene TRBJ2-1, with D hard to call. V lost 6 bases and J 7 bases, leaving 10 bases between the germline ends. The CDR3 covers 12 residues. The CDR3 sequence is CASSPRANEQFF. Here the CDR3 DNA reads TGTGCCAGCAGCCCCCGCGCGAATGAGCAGTTCTTC.

This clonotype was observed a single time. The rearrangement links TRBV20-1 to TRBJ1-2, with 7 bases lining up with TRBD1. The CDR3 sequence is 14 residues long. Germline V gene lookup returns CDR1 DFQATT and CDR2 SNEGSKA (reference sequence). J gave up 4 bases and V 4 bases, and 9 bases lay outside the gene matches. CDR3 nucleotide sequence: TGCAGTGCTAAGGACAGGCCAACGTCCTATGGCTACACCTTC. The encoded protein is CSAKDRPTSYGYTF.

This clonotype was recorded a few times. The chain employs TRBV10-2 and TRBJ2-3, with TRBD2 matching over 9 bases. V was pared by 7 bases and J by 6 bases, with 8 bases of the junction left unmatched. In germline, CDR1 is WSHSY, CDR2 SAAADI. This CDR3 is 14 amino acids long. CDR3 protein: CASKRAGGVDTQYF. CDR3 sequence (DNA): TGCGCCAGCAAGAGAGCGGGGGGAGTTGATACGCAGTATTTT.

Worth noting for this clonotype: A clone one base away is much larger, so this may be a read error. J is TRBJ2-7 and V is TRBV7-6; D unclear. In germline, CDR1 is SGHVS, CDR2 FNYEAQ. The length of the CDR3 is 13 residues. V lost 1 base, J lost 2 bases, and 6 bases lay in between. CDR3: CASSLGHPYEQYF. Written as DNA, the CDR3 is TGTGCCAGCAGCTTAGGACATCCCTACGAGCAGTACTTC.

At least ten counts were recorded for this clonotype. The chain joins TRBV27 to TRBJ2-2, with TRBD1 identical over 10 bases. After removal of 5 bases from V and 6 bases from J, the junction contained 6 bases not matched to a gene. Per germline, CDR1 MNHEY and CDR2 SMNVEV (reference sequence). This CDR3 region has 15 residues. Written as DNA, the CDR3 is TGTGCCAGCAGTATGACAGGGGGCGCTCCCGGGGAGCTGTTTTTT. It specifies CASSMTGGAPGELFF.

This clonotype rates as medium-sized. The V gene is TRBV6-6, the J gene TRBJ2-7, with 10 bases that match TRBD1. Looked up from germline, CDR1 is MNHNY and CDR2 is SVGAGI (reference sequence). J was trimmed by 2 bases and V by 7 bases; bases with no gene match: 8. The CDR3 is made up of 15 amino acids. CDR3 protein: CASTPGQGFTYEQYF. As DNA, the CDR3 is TGTGCCAGCACCCCGGGACAGGGGTTCACCTACGAGCAGTACTTC.

The sample holds many counts of this clonotype. The V and J genes are TRBV4-1 and TRBJ1-1; 7 bases fit TRBD1. The J segment lost 5 bases and the V segment lost 2 bases, leaving 5 bases of the junction unmatched. The CDR3 totals 14 residues. Per the germline V gene, CDR1 is MGHRA and CDR2 is YSYEKL. The CDR3 region is CASSQPRQGTEAFF. The CDR3 coding sequence is TGCGCCAGCAGCCAACCCAGACAGGGTACTGAAGCTTTCTTT.

The chain couples TRBV12-3 or TRBV12-4 to TRBJ2-1, with 9 bases lining up with TRBD2. The CDR3 has 16 amino acids. J gave up 10 bases and V 5 bases, and 15 bases lay outside the gene matches. CDR3 sequence: CASSRSAGGPKREQFF. The CDR3 DNA is TGTGCCAGCAGTCGCTCAGCGGGGGGCCCCAAAAGGGAGCAGTTCTTC.

This clonotype was seen ten or more times. The chain employs TRBV12-3 or TRBV12-4 and TRBJ2-5, with 7 bases that match TRBD2. This CDR3 has 15 amino acids. The V segment lost 3 bases and the J segment 5 bases; nucleotides outside the gene matches: 9. The CDR3: CASSFSRGSGETQYF. CDR3 DNA: TGTGCCAGCAGTTTTTCACGCGGGAGTGGTGAGACCCAGTACTTC.

This clonotype was recorded at least ten times. The chain has TRBV24-1 and TRBJ2-7; no reliable D call. Germline V gene lookup returns CDR1 KGHDR and CDR2 SFDVKD. V was shortened by 4 bases and J by 3 bases, with 12 bases between the two germline ends. CDR3 size: 14 residues. The CDR3 is CATSDRLVRYEQYF. Here the CDR3 DNA reads TGTGCCACCAGTGACAGACTGGTCCGCTACGAGCAGTACTTC.

In its sample, this clonotype ranks as medium-sized. V is TRBV28 and J is TRBJ2-1; 8 positions agree with TRBD2. The CDR3 contains 11 residues. The V gene's germline CDR1 is MDHEN and CDR2 SYDVKM. After removal of 4 bases from V and 13 bases from J, the junction contained 3 bases not matched to a gene. The CDR3 region has the DNA TGTGCCAGCAGTTGGTTAGCGGGACAGTTCTTC. It translates to CASSWLAGQFF.

In its sample, this clonotype was seen many times. The rearrangement joins TRBV5-1 to TRBJ2-7; 7 positions agree with TRBD2. The V segment lost 4 bases and the J segment 8 bases; nucleotides outside the gene matches: 21. CDR1 and CDR2 (germline): SGHRS, YFSETQ. This CDR3 has 17 residues. CDR3 region: CASSPTAIGTTLTQQYF. CDR3 DNA sequence: TGCGCCAGCAGCCCCACGGCCATCGGGACTACCTTAACACAGCAGTACTTC.

This clonotype appeared many times. This chain uses TRBV10-3 with TRBJ1-1, with TRBD1 as a possible D gene (6 bases). The germline V gene encodes CDR1 ENHRY and CDR2 SYGVKD. Between the trimmed V and J ends, which lost 2 bases and 5 bases, there was a span of 9 bases. The CDR3 consists of 13 residues. This chain's CDR3 is CAISEAGVTEAFF. DNA for the CDR3: TGTGCCATCAGTGAGGCAGGGGTGACTGAAGCTTTCTTT.

This clonotype was seen at least ten times. The rearrangement joins TRBV14 to TRBJ2-5; D ambiguous. Trimming shortened V by 1 base and J by 3 bases, and 9 bases separated the two germline ends. Germline values: CDR1 SGHDN, CDR2 FVKESK. The CDR3 extends over 14 amino acids. CDR3 in DNA: TGTGCCAGCAGCCAAGGGACCTCGGAAGAGACCCAGTACTTC. Protein: CASSQGTSEETQYF.